Listed below are T cell receptor beta chains from one sample, sequenced in a study of blood T cells in healthy people across ages. A single record per CDR3 protein comes from TCRdb applying MiXCR to the 5' RACE reads. The sample consists of 600,000 to 800,000 distinct CDR3 sequences, 20% to 25% of them appearing once. Sample: blood. The receptors shown here come from a man aged 70-80 years in good health. Both conserved end residues are part of each CDR3. The D gene is left open where the match is weak. Not all rows give a size; the values are once, few, many and, for expanded clones, a class.

>TRBV4-2|many|TRBJ1-1|-|16
TGTGCCAGCAGCCAAGATTTCGCGGTCCTCAACACTGAAGCTTTCTTT
CASSQDFAVLNTEAFF
>TRBV13|-|TRBJ2-3|-|14
TGTGCCAGCAGCATAACAGGGTCCACAGATACGCAGTATTTT
CASSITGSTDTQYF
>TRBV20-1|few|TRBJ1-2|-|13
TGCAGTGTGCCGATTTCTATAGACTATGACTACACCTTC
CSVPISIDYDYTF
>TRBV7-2|-|TRBJ2-7|TRBD2|16
TGTGCCAGCAGCTTAGGACTAGCGGGAGGTTACTACGAGCAGTACTTC
CASSLGLAGGYYEQYF
>TRBV7-2|few|TRBJ2-5|-|13
TGTGCCAGCAGGTCCGGGATACAAGAGACCCAGTACTTC
CASRSGIQETQYF
>TRBV28|few|TRBJ1-5|-|14
TGTGCCAGCAGTTTAACTGCTCGAAGTCAGCCCCAGCATTTT
CASSLTARSQPQHF
>TRBV11-2|-|TRBJ1-1|-|14
TGTGCCAGCAGCTTAGCTTCGGCGGGGACTGAAGCTTTCTTT
CASSLASAGTEAFF
>TRBV7-9|many|TRBJ2-5|-|15
TGTGCCAGCACCATCTACCGGGACGGCCTTGGGACCCAGTACTTC
CASTIYRDGLGTQYF
>TRBV5-1|once|TRBJ2-2|-|17
TGCGCCAGCAGCTTGCGGCCGGGACAAATAAACACCGGGGAGCTGTTTTTT
CASSLRPGQINTGELFF
>TRBV12-5|few|TRBJ2-7|-|12
TGTGCTAGTGGTCCGGTACCGACAGCGGTGTACTTC
CASGPVPTAVYF
>TRBV30|-|TRBJ2-7|-|13
TGTGCCTGGAGTGCTAGACACGTGGCCGAGCAGTACTTC
CAWSARHVAEQYF